This entry is about one T cell receptor (beta chain). Its antigen is not yet known. Base qualities are missing; no much larger clone stands one base away. Libraries were made using multiplex PCR. The sequencer was an Illumina HiSeq 2500. TCRbeta libraries were constructed through three rounds of nested PCR with primers (Table S4) according to protocols modified from ARM-PCR. Before sequencing, PCR products in the 200-500 bp range were cut out of the gel and cleaned up using the QIAquick gel extraction kit. The paper's data handling went like this. Reads were cleaned with Trimmomatic, merged with FLASH into complete CDR3 sequences, and assigned to V(D)J germline segments with MiTCR. VDJtools was used to compute clonal diversity as the inverse Simpson's index. A read counted as productive if the sequence was in-frame and lacked a premature stop codon. TCRdb reanalyzed the raw reads on its own, using fastp at Q25 for trimming and MiXCR for clone calling, and kept in-frame beta chains. Rows with one shared CDR3 protein collapse into an entry with the most common genes and DNA. V and J calls and clone size were set by TCRdb, not the authors. For this sample there are around 210,000 distinct CDR3 sequences; around 70% appear just once. Around 27% of the sample is taken by the ten largest.

RNA was isolated from bulk, unsorted tissue, and RNA quality was assessed with a NanoDrop ND-1000 and an Agilent 2100. The donors were newly diagnosed lung cancer patients admitted for thoracic surgery in China from August to November 2014 who had not received prior chemotherapy. Anyone who had undergone radiotherapy or chemotherapy before, or who had another cancer at the same time, was left out of the study. Surgical tissue pieces of roughly 1-2.1 cm3 were preserved in RNAlater solution and stored at -80 °C until use. A distance of 19 bases separates the germline ends of V and J, which lose 3 bases and 6 bases respectively. As encoded in the germline V gene (reference sequence), CDR1 is DFQATT while CDR2 is SNEGSKA. Including cysteine and phenylalanine, the CDR3 has 15 amino acids. Only the CDR3 DNA is retained, 45 bases long and in frame from the first base. This sample stems from a study of tumor and adjacent non-tumor tissue in lung cancer (dated by TCRdb to the late 2010s). Regarding the research as a whole: Of the cohort, 11 to 12 patients had adenocarcinoma, 2 had squamous cell carcinoma and 1 had small cell lung cancer. In total, sequencing yielded 100 million to 150 million productive TCRbeta reads, which works out to an average of roughly 4.2 million reads per sample. Among the approximately 15 patients, ages ranged from roughly 30 to 85 years, about 10 were men and 5 were women, and disease was TNM stage I to III. The study compared bulk TCRbeta repertoires between lung tumor tissue and matched distant non-tumor lung tissue from over twelve lung cancer patients. For each patient, one tumor sample and one normal lung sample were taken, giving approximately 30 paired specimens that underwent TCRbeta CDR3 sequencing. The research as a whole found: With only about 16 patients in the cohort, the authors noted that larger samples and more detailed clinical data are needed. The top 100 clones accounted for a significantly larger cumulative portion of the repertoire in normal lung than in tumor tissue. Tumor tissue showed significantly greater TCR diversity (inverse Simpson) than normal lung tissue (431.37 vs 166.20, P = 0.0075, Mann-Whitney U test). The sequencing platform is not named in the methods, and unique molecular identifiers are not mentioned. Significantly higher TCR diversity was found in younger patients, and higher tumor TCR diversity was associated with shorter overall and disease-free survival. Because peripheral blood was not sequenced, the blood TCRbeta repertoires of the lung cancer patients in the study went unexamined.

The V and J segments used are TRBV20-1 and TRBJ2-3; tentative D gene TRBD2, with 6 bases matching. Material for sequencing was lung tumor tissue. This TCR was sampled from a man in his sixties with non-small cell lung cancer. The nucleotides are TGCAGTGCTAGCGGAGGGTTAGCGGTGTTGGATACGCAGTATTTT. Its coded protein is CSASGGLAVLDTQYF.